A single sample gave rise to the 20 T cell receptor beta chains below, sequenced in a study of blood T cell repertoires in COVID-19. Profiling relied on immunoSEQ multiplex PCR, and the TCRdb table lists in-frame clones only, not all of them. This table holds about 500,000 clones, roughly 90% found once. The sequenced material came from PBMCs or T cells enriched from blood (not recorded which). These receptors came from a woman between 18 and 30 years old who had recovered from COVID-19.

The gene calls are TRBV29-1 and TRBJ2-1; 10 bases map to TRBD2. The CDR3 is 13 amino acids. Germline assignment: CDR1 SQVTM and CDR2 ANQGSEA. The V gene end was trimmed by 3 bases and the J gene end by 6 bases; junction bases not matched to a gene: 2. The CDR3 reads CSVETSGFNEQFF. CDR3 sequence (DNA): TGCAGCGTTGAGACTAGCGGGTTCAATGAGCAGTTCTTC.

As concerns this clone: Germline is not matched at one junction end, which may reflect a read error. V gene TRBV3-1 (or the pseudogene TRBV3-2) combines with J gene TRBJ2-7; no clear D. The CDR3 totals 13 residues. Germline CDR1 is LGHDT and CDR2 is YNNKEL (reference sequence). For the CDR3, the DNA is TGTGCCAGCAGTCAAGACATCTCCTACGAGCAGTACTTC. Translated, it gives CASSQDISYEQYF.

The V call is TRBV28, the J call TRBJ1-6, with a weak D call TRBD1 (5 bases). Germline V lookup: CDR1 MDHEN, CDR2 SYDVKM. Trimming pared 3 bases from V and 6 bases from J, leaving 15 bases between. The CDR3 sequence is 16 residues long. CDR3 residues: CASSLSGGSRNSPLHF. DNA of the CDR3: TGTGCCAGCAGTTTGTCCGGGGGTTCTCGTAATTCACCCCTCCACTTT.

This chain uses TRBV30 with TRBJ1-2, with D tentatively TRBD1 (6 bases). The V end lost 8 bases, the J end lost 2 bases, and 12 bases lay between the germline ends. Per germline, CDR1 GTSNPN and CDR2 SVGIG (reference sequence). This CDR3 is built from 12 residues. This CDR3 is CAAHTGNYGYTF. CDR3 DNA: TGTGCCGCTCACACAGGGAACTATGGCTACACCTTC.

CDR3 sequence: CASSLGQDRGNIQYF. The DNA for the CDR3 is TGTGCCAGCAGCTTGGGACAGGACAGGGGAAACATTCAGTACTTC. The gene calls are TRBV5-4 and TRBJ2-4; 9 positions agree with TRBD1. CDR3 size: 15 residues. V lost 0 bases and J lost 6; bases outside the gene matches: 4. Germline V gene data show CDR1 as SGHNT and CDR2 as YYREEE (reference sequence).

This clone was seen a few times. The gene calls are TRBV5-5 and TRBJ1-2, with D unresolved. This CDR3 comprises 13 residues. The V gene lost 4 bases and the J gene lost 3 bases, with 10 bases spanning the gap. Germline lookup yields CDR1 SGHKS and CDR2 YYEKEE (reference sequence). CDR3 protein: CASSRERYYGYTF. The CDR3 nucleotides are TGTGCCAGCAGCAGAGAGCGTTACTATGGCTACACCTTC. Supplemented by reference TRBV5-5 and TRBJ1-2, the full variable domain reads DAGVTQSPTHLIKTRGQQVTLRCSPISGHKSVSWYQQVLGQGPQFIFQYYEKEERGRGNFPDRFSARQFPNYSSELNVNALLLGDSALYLCASSRERYYGYTFGSGTRLTVV.

This clone was observed a handful of times. This chain joins TRBV24-1 and TRBJ1-6; a possible D gene is TRBD1 (5 bases). Germline V gene data show CDR1 as KGHDR and CDR2 as SFDVKD. This CDR3 is built from 13 residues. Trimming pared 4 bases from V and 8 bases from J, leaving 8 bases between. The DNA of the CDR3 is TGTGCCACCAGTGAGACAGTCGATTCACCCCTCCACTTT. Protein product: CATSETVDSPLHF.

This clone was seen only once. This rearrangement joins TRBV12-5 to TRBJ2-3, with a possible D match to TRBD2 (5 bases). Trimming stripped 0 bases from V and 1 base from J, with 17 bases between. Germline CDR1 reads LGHNT; CDR2 reads FRNRAP. The CDR3 length is 18 residues. CDR3 region: CASGLVRDGDYGTDTQYF. CDR3 DNA: TGTGCTAGTGGTTTGGTACGAGACGGGGATTATGGCACAGATACGCAGTATTTT.

The V call is TRBV4-2, the J call TRBJ1-5; 8 positions agree with TRBD1. The CDR3 consists of 16 residues. The junction had 8 bases not matched to a gene; V was cut back by 0 bases and J by 7 bases. In germline, CDR1 is LGHNA, CDR2 YNFKEQ. The CDR3 DNA reads as TGTGCCAGCAGCCAAGATTCGACAGGGGAATACCAGCCCCAGCATTTT. This translates into CASSQDSTGEYQPQHF.

This clone was observed a handful of times. The chain links TRBV6-4 to TRBJ1-3, with TRBD1 matching over 7 bases. The CDR3 consists of 16 residues. V trimming: 7 bases; J trimming: 3 bases; junction bases outside the gene matches: 12. Germline CDR1 is MRHNA and CDR2 is SNTAGT. The CDR3 spells CASKPPDRAGGNTIYF. CDR3 bases: TGTGCCAGCAAACCTCCAGACAGGGCTGGTGGAAACACCATATATTTT.

A note on this clone: The sample carries other DNA sequences with the same CDR3. The chain carries TRBV5-1 and TRBJ1-4; TRBD1 aligns across 10 bases. Looked up from germline, CDR1 is SGHRS and CDR2 is YFSETQ. The CDR3 runs 14 residues. V was clipped by 4 bases and J by 8 bases; unmatched bases: 5. The CDR3 loop is CASSAGTGEEKLFF. CDR3 DNA: TGCGCCAGCAGCGCCGGGACAGGGGAGGAAAAACTGTTTTTT.

The V gene is TRBV29-1, the J gene TRBJ2-4; 7 positions match TRBD2. Germline V CDR1 and CDR2: SQVTM, ANQGSEA. Trimming removed 6 bases from V and 0 bases from J; junction bases left unmatched: 8. This CDR3 region has 15 residues. The CDR3 reads CSVGGNSLAKNIQYF. The CDR3, as DNA: TGCAGCGTGGGGGGGAACAGCTTAGCCAAAAACATTCAGTACTTC.

The genes are TRBV6-5 and TRBJ1-1; D gene ambiguous. The CDR3 spans 15 residues. The V gene's germline CDR1 is MNHEY and CDR2 SVGAGI. V was trimmed by 7 bases and J by 1 base, leaving 16 bases between them. The CDR3 region has the DNA TGTGCCAGCACCCCTCGGCCTGCGGGGAACACTGAAGCTTTCTTT. Residues: CASTPRPAGNTEAFF.

J is TRBJ2-1 and V is TRBV7-8; D ambiguous. The CDR3 covers 15 residues. The V and J ends lost 0 bases and 0 bases respectively, with 6 bases between them. Germline V CDR1 and CDR2: SGHVS, FQNEAQ. As DNA, the CDR3 is TGTGCCAGCAGCTTAGCCTCGAGCTCCTACAATGAGCAGTTCTTC. It encodes CASSLASSSYNEQFF.

The chain links TRBV19 to TRBJ2-2; D is ambiguous. Germline lookup yields CDR1 LNHDA and CDR2 SQIVND (reference sequence). This CDR3 is 14 amino acids long. Trimming removed 7 bases at V and 1 base at J, with 10 bases between. The CDR3 here is CASKHYQNTGELFF. CDR3 bases: TGTGCCAGTAAACACTACCAGAACACCGGGGAGCTGTTTTTT.

This clone was seen just once. The chain uses TRBV3-1 (or the pseudogene TRBV3-2) and TRBJ1-2; D is undetermined. The CDR3 runs to 13 residues. Deletions cut 1 base from V and 2 bases from J, with 5 bases between. Per the germline V gene, CDR1 is LGHDT and CDR2 is YNNKEL (reference sequence). The CDR3 sequence is CASSQVLNYGYTF. As DNA, the CDR3 is TGTGCCAGCAGCCAAGTATTAAACTATGGCTACACCTTC.

CDR3 residues: CASSFTIDRTNTEAFF. In nucleotides, the CDR3 is TGTGCCAGCAGCTTCACCATTGACAGAACGAACACTGAAGCTTTCTTT. The rearrangement joins TRBV4-2 to TRBJ1-1, with D possibly matching TRBD1 (5 bases). Germline CDR1 and CDR2: LGHNA and YNFKEQ. This CDR3 contains 16 residues. Deletions cut 5 bases from V and 1 base from J, with 17 bases between.

There are a few counts of this clone. The chain combines TRBV4-2 with TRBJ2-7; TRBD2 is a possible D gene (6 bases). The germline V gene encodes CDR1 LGHNA and CDR2 YNFKEQ. This CDR3 is built from 15 residues. Trimming cost V 0 bases and J 4 bases, with 13 bases left between them. The CDR3 nucleotides are TGTGCCAGCAGCCAAGATCGGGGACTTTCATACGAGCAGTACTTC. Translated, it gives CASSQDRGLSYEQYF.

As to this clone: A junction end diverges from the germline sequence, so it may reflect a read error. The V gene is TRBV6-2 or TRBV6-3, the J gene TRBJ2-7; 9 bases match TRBD2. The germline CDR1 and CDR2 sequences are MNHEY and SVGEGT. The length of the CDR3 is 15 residues. Here the CDR3 reads CASSYAGTSSDEQYF. DNA for the CDR3: TGTGCCAGCAGTTACGCCGGGACTAGCTCCGACGAGCAGTACTTC.

V is TRBV6-5 and J is TRBJ1-2, with D possibly being TRBD1 (5 bases). The CDR3 has 12 residues. Per germline, CDR1 MNHEY and CDR2 SVGAGI. V lost 7 bases and J 7 bases, leaving 13 bases between the germline ends. CDR3 protein: CASTRPGGGYTF. CDR3 bases: TGTGCCAGCACACGCCCGGGGGGTGGCTACACCTTC.